The TCR beta chain under discussion was sequenced for a study of blood T cell repertoires in COVID-19. Study information: Whether acute or convalescent, the COVID-19 samples came from the United States, Italy and Spain.

The V gene lost 2 bases and the J gene lost 4 bases, with 11 bases spanning the gap. There are 14 residues in the CDR3. Germline assignment: CDR1 LNHDA and CDR2 SQIVND (reference sequence). Clones were read by immunoSEQ multiplex PCR, and TCRdb kept only the in-frame ones, dropping some. The table lists some 250,000 clones, 75% to 90% of them singletons. Sequencing was carried out using peripheral blood. This receptor was taken from a man aged 40-49 years with acute or convalescent COVID-19. The V call is TRBV19, the J call TRBJ1-1; D is possibly TRBD1 (5 bases). As DNA, the CDR3 is TGTGCCAGTAGTATATGGGGGGGGTCCACTGAAGCTTTCTTT. Encoded protein: CASSIWGGSTEAFF.